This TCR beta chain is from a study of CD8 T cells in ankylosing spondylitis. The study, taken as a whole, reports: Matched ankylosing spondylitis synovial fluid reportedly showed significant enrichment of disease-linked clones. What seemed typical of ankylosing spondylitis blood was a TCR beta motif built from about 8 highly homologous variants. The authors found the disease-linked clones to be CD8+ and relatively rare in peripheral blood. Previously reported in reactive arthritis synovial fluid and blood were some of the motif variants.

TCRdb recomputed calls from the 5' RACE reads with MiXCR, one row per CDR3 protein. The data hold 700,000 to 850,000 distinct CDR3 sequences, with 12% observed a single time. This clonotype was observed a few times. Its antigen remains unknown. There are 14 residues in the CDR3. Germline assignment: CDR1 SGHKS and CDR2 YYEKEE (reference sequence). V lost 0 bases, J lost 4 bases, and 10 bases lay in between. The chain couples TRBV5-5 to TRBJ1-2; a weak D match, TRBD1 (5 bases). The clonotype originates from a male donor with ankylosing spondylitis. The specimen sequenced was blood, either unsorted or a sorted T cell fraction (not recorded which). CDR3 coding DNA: TGTGCCAGCAGCTTGGGTATAGGGACCTATGGCTACACCTTC. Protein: CASSLGIGTYGYTF.